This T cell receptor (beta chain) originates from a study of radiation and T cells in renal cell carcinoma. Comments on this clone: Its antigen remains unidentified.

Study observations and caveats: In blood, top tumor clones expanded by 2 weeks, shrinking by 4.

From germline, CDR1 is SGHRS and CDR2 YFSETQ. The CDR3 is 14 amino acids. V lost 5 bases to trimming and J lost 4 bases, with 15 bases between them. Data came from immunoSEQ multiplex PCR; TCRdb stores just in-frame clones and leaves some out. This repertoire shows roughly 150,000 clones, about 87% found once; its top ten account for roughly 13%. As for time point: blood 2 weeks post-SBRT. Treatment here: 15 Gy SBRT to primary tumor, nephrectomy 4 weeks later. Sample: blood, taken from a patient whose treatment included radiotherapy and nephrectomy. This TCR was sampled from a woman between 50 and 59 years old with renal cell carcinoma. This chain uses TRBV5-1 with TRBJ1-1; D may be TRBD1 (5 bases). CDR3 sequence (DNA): TGCGCCAGCAGTCCCGGGGCAGAGCTCACTGAAGCTTTCTTT. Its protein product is CASSPGAELTEAFF.